The 8 T cell receptor beta chains presented below share a single source sample, sequenced in a study of regulatory T cells in long-lasting Graves disease. Time point indicated: persistent/refractory GD, antithyroid drugs over 5 years with positive TRAb. Following extraction of RNA from PBMCs, that RNA was used to make the TCR library. Arm-PCR of CDR3 regions and iRepertoire HTBI primers were used to build TCR beta libraries. TCRdb reprocessed the multiplex PCR reads with MiXCR, giving one entry per CDR3 protein. The data hold approximately 400,000 distinct CDR3 sequences, with roughly 24% observed a single time. The sample in question was peripheral blood mononuclear cells (PBMCs), obtained when the disease was refractory, from a patient treated with antithyroid drugs. The receptor set was obtained from a woman aged 35 to 49 with Graves disease.

This clonotype was picked up many times. This chain uses TRBV6-5 with TRBJ1-4, with D unclear. Germline CDR1 and CDR2: MNHEY and SVGAGI. CDR3 length equals 13 residues. V was pared by 0 bases and J by 8 bases, with 7 bases between. The CDR3 sequence is CASSYSHGEKLFF. Written as DNA, the CDR3 is TGTGCCAGCAGTTACTCGCACGGAGAAAAACTGTTTTTT.

The V gene is TRBV6-9, the J gene TRBJ2-1; no reliable D call. This CDR3 has 17 residues. Trimming cost V 3 bases and J 8 bases, with 23 bases left between them. The germline gives CDR1 MNHGY, CDR2 SVAAGI. The CDR3 coding sequence is TGTGCCAGCAGTTACTCTCCCTCGAGCTACCGTTCGTATGAGCAGTTCTTC. Translating it yields CASSYSPSSYRSYEQFF.

The chain couples TRBV10-2 to TRBJ2-7; possible D gene TRBD1, 6 bases. Germline V gives CDR1 WSHSY, CDR2 SAAADI. Trimming stripped 2 bases from V and 5 bases from J, with 10 bases between. The CDR3 totals 13 residues. The CDR3 nucleotides read TGCGCCAGCAGTGAGATAGGGGGAAACGAGCAGTACTTC. This codes for CASSEIGGNEQYF.

This clonotype was seen at least ten times. The V call is TRBV29-1, the J call TRBJ1-2, with a possible D match to TRBD1 (6 bases). Trimming took off 0 bases at V and 5 bases at J, with 10 bases between the two ends. This CDR3 is built from 13 residues. Germline V lookup: CDR1 SQVTM, CDR2 ANQGSEA. The chain's CDR3 is CSVEDPDSYGYTF. CDR3 sequence (DNA): TGCAGCGTTGAAGATCCGGACAGTTATGGCTACACCTTC.

A few counts support this clonotype. V is TRBV7-8 and J is TRBJ2-7; 9 bases line up with TRBD1. V shed 6 bases, J shed 2 bases, and the junction held 8 bases outside the gene matches. The CDR3 spans 15 residues. Germline-derived CDR1 and CDR2 are SGHVS and FQNEAQ. CDR3 residues: CASSPPGQGPYEQYF. The CDR3 bases are TGTGCCAGCAGTCCTCCGGGACAGGGTCCCTACGAGCAGTACTTC.

The CDR3: CASSPYREVGNEQFF. The CDR3 DNA follows: TGTGCCAGCAGTCCGTACAGGGAAGTGGGCAATGAGCAGTTCTTC. The chain combines TRBV28 with TRBJ2-1; perhaps TRBD1 as D (6 bases). The CDR3 runs 15 residues. V lost 5 bases, J lost 6 bases, and 17 bases lay in between. Per the germline V gene, CDR1 is MDHEN and CDR2 is SYDVKM. Combining the CDR3 with reference TRBV28 and TRBJ2-1 gives the whole variable domain DVKVTQSSRYLVKRTGEKVFLECVQDMDHENMFWYRQDPGLGLRLIYFSYDVKMKEKGDIPEGYSVSREKKERFSLILESASTNQTSMYLCASSPYREVGNEQFFGPGTRLTVL.

This clonotype was counted many times. The chain combines TRBV5-1 with TRBJ2-4; TRBD2 aligns across 9 bases. V lost 2 bases, J lost 8 bases, and 2 bases stayed unmatched. Per germline, CDR1 SGHRS and CDR2 YFSETQ. The CDR3 loop spans 13 amino acids. Here the CDR3 DNA reads TGCGCCAGCAGCTTTAGCGGGAGCGACATTCAGTACTTC. Its protein is CASSFSGSDIQYF.

This clonotype was counted many times. The J gene is TRBJ2-5, the V gene TRBV28; 7 bases agree with TRBD2. There are 15 residues in the CDR3. J gave up 4 bases and V 5 bases, and 10 bases lay outside the gene matches. Germline values: CDR1 MDHEN, CDR2 SYDVKM. The CDR3 spells CASSPFRLAPETQYF. CDR3 DNA: TGTGCCAGCAGTCCTTTCCGACTAGCCCCAGAGACCCAGTACTTC. The full variable domain, rest sourced from reference TRBV28 and TRBJ2-5, is DVKVTQSSRYLVKRTGEKVFLECVQDMDHENMFWYRQDPGLGLRLIYFSYDVKMKEKGDIPEGYSVSREKKERFSLILESASTNQTSMYLCASSPFRLAPETQYFGPGTRLLVL.